This T cell receptor beta chain was sequenced during a study of CD8 T cells in Susac syndrome. Whole-study findings and limits: Regarding the TCR sequencing and HLA analysis, the study admitted that a relatively small number of individuals were involved.

RNA was extracted with the RNeasy kit, and a quantity of 0.5 to 1 ug was reverse transcribed using random hexamers. Multiplex PCR with immunoSEQ amplified the TCR beta CDR3 across 54 Vbeta and 13 Jbeta. TCRdb independently ran MiXCR on the immunoSEQ multiplex PCR reads; one entry per CDR3 protein. Here the sample spans roughly 150,000 distinct CDR3 sequences, 93% being singletons. TCR beta from blood CD8+ and CD4+ T cells was sequenced. Controls were healthy donors chosen to match patients in age and sex. The CDR3 covers 18 residues. V lost 10 bases, J lost 2 bases, and 19 bases stayed unmatched. Looked up from germline, CDR1 is MNHEY and CDR2 is SMNVEV (reference sequence). With respect to this clonotype: Its target is unknown.

Sequencing used CD4+ T cells from PBMCs. The rearrangement joins TRBV27 to TRBJ2-5; 10 bases agree with TRBD2. This clonotype was obtained from a human donor in good health. Here the CDR3 DNA reads TGTGCCAACTCTAAGGAGGAGCGGGGGGGCAGGCTGCAAGAGACCCAGTACTTC. Translated, it gives CANSKEERGGRLQETQYF.